This record covers a single T cell receptor (beta chain). These data come from a study of glioma-infiltrating T cells after dendritic cell vaccination. Only in-frame clones appear in the TCRdb table, and some are missing; sequencing was by immunoSEQ multiplex PCR. The sample contains around 72,000 clones, about four fifths of which appear only once. Sequenced material: blood, taken before dendritic cell vaccination. The sequence came from a human donor with glioblastoma.

Here the CDR3 reads CASSADGTGSALEKLFF. In DNA, the CDR3 is TGCGCCAGCAGCGCGGATGGCACCGGGAGCGCCTTAGAAAAACTGTTTTTT. The J gene is TRBJ1-4, the V gene TRBV5-1, with no clear D. CDR3 length: 17 amino acids. The V end was cut by 4 bases, the J end by 8 bases, with 24 bases between. Germline V gene data show CDR1 as SGHRS and CDR2 as YFSETQ. The full variable domain, its missing parts supplied by reference TRBV5-1 and TRBJ1-4, is KAGVTQTPRYLIKTRGQQVTLSCSPISGHRSVSWYQQTPGQGLQFLFEYFSETQRNKGNFPGRFSGRQFSNSRSEMNVSTLELGDSALYLCASSADGTGSALEKLFFGSGTQLSVL.